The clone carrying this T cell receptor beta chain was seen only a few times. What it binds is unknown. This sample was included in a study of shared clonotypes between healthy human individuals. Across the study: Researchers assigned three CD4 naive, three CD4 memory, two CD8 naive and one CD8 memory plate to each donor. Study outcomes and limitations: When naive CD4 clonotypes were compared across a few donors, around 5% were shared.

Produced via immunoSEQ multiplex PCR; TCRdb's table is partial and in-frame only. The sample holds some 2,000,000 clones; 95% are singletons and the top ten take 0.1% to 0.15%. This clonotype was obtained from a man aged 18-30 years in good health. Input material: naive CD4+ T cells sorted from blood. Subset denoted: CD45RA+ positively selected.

The CDR3 spells CASSRGGREETQYF. CDR3 DNA: TGTGCCAGCAGCCGTGGGGGGCGCGAGGAGACCCAGTACTTC. This sequence joins TRBV27 and TRBJ2-5, with D perhaps assigned TRBD1 or TRBD2 (6 bases each). Trimming stripped 6 bases from V and 5 bases from J, with 16 bases between. Germline lookup yields CDR1 MNHEY and CDR2 SMNVEV (reference sequence). This CDR3 comprises 14 residues.